Included here is one T cell receptor beta chain sequence, with context. Its specificity is not known. The data belong to a study of T cells in narcolepsy. Study-wide background: Enrolled donors included narcolepsy type 1 or type 2 patients and healthy controls. Broader study findings: Blood of same and different patients, but not healthy controls, reportedly held recurring autoreactive clonotypes. Comparing one patient's CSF and blood CD4+ clonotypes highlighted HCRT- and TRIB2-specific autoreactive clonotypes. Some memory CD4+ repertoires had no autoreactive clone sequences.

Germline V gives CDR1 ENHRY, CDR2 SYGVKD. V trimming: 2 bases; J trimming: 8 bases; junction bases outside the gene matches: 4. This CDR3 spans 15 amino acids. Generated by immunoSEQ multiplex PCR, the TCRdb table keeps only in-frame clones and is missing some. The sample has roughly 27,000 clones; about 89% are singletons. V usage is TRBV10-3 and J usage is TRBJ1-6; 9 bases are shared with TRBD1. Sequencing was carried out using CD45RA- memory CD4+ T cells from PBMCs. The sequence was collected from a human donor with narcolepsy. CDR3 sequence (DNA): TGTGCCATCAGTGAGAGGGGACAGGGTGATTCACCCCTCCACTTT. Its translation is CAISERGQGDSPLHF.